The 5 T cell receptor beta chains in this list originate from one sample, sequenced in a study of Ad26.COV2.S vaccination and SARS-CoV-2 variants. Treatment noted: 19 received Ad26.COV2.S at low or high dose, single or two shots; about 5 received placebo; per-sample allocation not given. On day 63 after the first injection, vaccine and placebo recipients gave samples. Clones were read by immunoSEQ multiplex PCR, and TCRdb kept only the in-frame ones, dropping some. The sample shows roughly 330,000 clones, roughly 90% of them seen only once. The sequencing used peripheral blood, collected in a trial of Ad26.COV2.S vaccine versus placebo. Receptors originate from a person aged 18 to 65 who received the Ad26.COV2.S COVID-19 vaccine or a placebo.

This sequence joins TRBV7-9 and TRBJ2-1; 10 bases map to TRBD2. Per germline, CDR1 SEHNR and CDR2 FQNEAQ (reference sequence). This CDR3 has 15 residues. Trimming at V came to 5 bases and at J to 6 bases, leaving 7 bases not matched to a gene. CDR3: CASSTGLARLNEQFF. CDR3 in DNA: TGTGCCAGCAGCACGGGACTAGCGAGACTCAATGAGCAGTTCTTC.

The genes are TRBV15 and TRBJ2-1; TRBD2 aligns across 10 bases. The CDR3 runs 15 residues. Trimming took 6 bases from V and 4 from J; bases not matched to a gene: 6. The germline gives CDR1 LNHNV, CDR2 YYDKDF (reference sequence). This chain's CDR3 is CATRGGTSAYNEQFF. In DNA form, the CDR3 reads TGTGCCACCAGAGGAGGGACTAGCGCGTACAATGAGCAGTTCTTC.

The chain carries TRBV11-2 and TRBJ2-1; 8 bases are a match to TRBD1. The V segment lost 1 base and the J segment 0 bases; nucleotides outside the gene matches: 11. This CDR3 contains 19 residues. Germline CDR1 is SGHAT and CDR2 is FQNNGV. CDR3 in amino acids: CASSLVGQGVTISYNEQFF. CDR3 nucleotides: TGTGCCAGCAGCTTAGTAGGACAGGGCGTAACCATCTCCTACAATGAGCAGTTCTTC.

This clone showed up just once. The chain has TRBV11-2 and TRBJ2-5; D tentatively reads TRBD1 or TRBD2 (5 bases each). Trimming pared 3 bases from V and 1 base from J, leaving 21 bases between. The germline V gene has CDR1 SGHAT and CDR2 FQNNGV. The CDR3 is made up of 18 amino acids. CDR3 in amino acids: CASSFGTAESYRQETQYF. The CDR3 nucleotides are TGTGCCAGCAGCTTTGGGACCGCCGAGAGCTATCGCCAAGAGACCCAGTACTTC.

The chain uses TRBV7-9 and TRBJ2-1, with 9 nucleotides matching TRBD2. Germline values: CDR1 SEHNR, CDR2 FQNEAQ (reference sequence). The CDR3 is 14 amino acids. V dropped 8 bases and J dropped 6; count of bases not matched to a gene: 8. This chain's CDR3 is CASWGWTSVNEQFF. DNA for the CDR3: TGTGCCAGCTGGGGGTGGACTAGCGTCAATGAGCAGTTCTTC.